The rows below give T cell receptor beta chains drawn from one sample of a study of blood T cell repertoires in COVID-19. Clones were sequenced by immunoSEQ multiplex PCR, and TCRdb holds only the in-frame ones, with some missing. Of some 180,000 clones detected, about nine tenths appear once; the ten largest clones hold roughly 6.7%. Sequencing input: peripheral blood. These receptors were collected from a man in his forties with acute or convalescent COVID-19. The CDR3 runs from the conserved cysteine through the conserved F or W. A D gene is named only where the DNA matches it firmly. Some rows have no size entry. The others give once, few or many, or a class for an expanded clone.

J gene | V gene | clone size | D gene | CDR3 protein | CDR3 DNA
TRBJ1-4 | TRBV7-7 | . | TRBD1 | CASSPGQGEKLFF | TGTGCCAGCAGCCCCGGACAGGGTGAAAAACTGTTTTTT
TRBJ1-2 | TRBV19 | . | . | CASSIVGAGYTF | TGTGCCAGTAGTATAGTTGGAGCCGGCTACACCTTC
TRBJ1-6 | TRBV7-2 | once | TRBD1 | CASSLSPRQGSPLHF | TGTGCCAGCAGCTTAAGTCCTCGACAGGGTTCACCCCTCCACTTT
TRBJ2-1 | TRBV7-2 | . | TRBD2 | CASSLLPSGIYNEQFF | TGTGCCAGCAGCTTACTCCCTAGCGGAATCTACAATGAGCAGTTCTTC
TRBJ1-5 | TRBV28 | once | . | CATDVGTSPQHF | TGTGCCACCGATGTCGGGACATCTCCCCAGCATTTT
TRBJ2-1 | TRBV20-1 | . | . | CSASRGSSYNEQFF | TGCAGTGCTAGTCGGGGTAGCTCCTACAATGAGCAGTTCTTC
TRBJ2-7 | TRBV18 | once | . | CASSLSTGSKTYEQYF | TGTGCCAGCTCCCTCTCAACAGGGTCAAAGACCTACGAGCAGTACTTC
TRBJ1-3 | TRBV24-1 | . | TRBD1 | CVTSDLTGQGNSGNTIYF | TGTGTCACCAGTGATCTAACCGGACAGGGGAACTCTGGAAACACCATATATTTT
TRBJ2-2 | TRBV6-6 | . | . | CASTGTGPGELFF | TGTGCCAGCACGGGTACAGGCCCCGGGGAGCTGTTTTTT
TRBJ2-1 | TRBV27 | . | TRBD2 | CASSLGTSGHNEQFF | TGTGCCAGCAGTTTAGGGACTAGCGGTCACAATGAGCAGTTCTTC
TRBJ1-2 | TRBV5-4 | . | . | CASSSELPRAQYGYTF | TGTGCCAGCAGCTCCGAACTCCCCAGGGCCCAATATGGCTACACCTTC
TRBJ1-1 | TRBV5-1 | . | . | CASSFEGDAEAFF | TGCGCCAGCAGCTTCGAGGGAGACGCTGAAGCTTTCTTT
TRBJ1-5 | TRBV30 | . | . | CAWSPLQGASNQPQHF | TGTGCCTGGAGTCCCTTGCAGGGCGCCAGCAATCAGCCCCAGCATTTT
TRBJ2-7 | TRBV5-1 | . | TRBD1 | CASSQGDRGYEQYF | TGCGCCAGCAGCCAAGGGGACAGGGGTTACGAGCAGTACTTC
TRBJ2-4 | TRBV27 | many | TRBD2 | CASSQLAGGTSVAKNIQYF | TGTGCCAGCAGCCAGCTAGCGGGGGGTACTAGCGTCGCCAAAAACATTCAGTACTTC
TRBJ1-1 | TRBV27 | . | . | CASSFGRYTEAFF | TGTGCCAGCAGTTTCGGTCGATACACTGAAGCTTTCTTT
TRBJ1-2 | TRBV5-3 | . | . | CARSATVNYGYTF | TGTGCCAGAAGCGCGACAGTAAACTATGGCTACACCTTC
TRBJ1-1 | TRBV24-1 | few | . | CATSGRGTEAFF | TGTGCCACCAGTGGCCGGGGCACTGAAGCTTTCTTT
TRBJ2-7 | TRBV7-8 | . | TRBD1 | CASSPRTGVAYEQYF | TGTGCCAGCAGCCCCCGGACAGGGGTGGCCTACGAGCAGTACTTC
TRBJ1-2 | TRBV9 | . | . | CAISGAGYGYTF | TGTGCCATCTCAGGGGCGGGCTATGGCTACACCTTC
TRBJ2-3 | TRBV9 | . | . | CASSVGPDTQYF | TGTGCCAGCAGCGTAGGGCCAGATACGCAGTATTTT
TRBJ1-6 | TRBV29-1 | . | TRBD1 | CSVPGQGDGSPLHF | TGCAGCGTCCCGGGACAGGGAGACGGTTCACCCCTCCACTTT
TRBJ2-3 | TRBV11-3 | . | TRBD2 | CASSLGLAGRSTDTQYF | TGTGCCAGCAGCTTAGGACTAGCGGGGCGTAGCACAGATACGCAGTATTTT
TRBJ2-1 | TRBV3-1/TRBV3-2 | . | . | CASSHSRHLYNEQFF | TGTGCCAGCAGCCACTCGAGACACCTCTACAATGAGCAGTTCTTC
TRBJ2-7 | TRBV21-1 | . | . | CASSASWLYEQYF | TGTGCCAGCAGCGCTAGTTGGCTCTACGAGCAGTACTTC
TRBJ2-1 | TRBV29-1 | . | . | CSVEGHSRSSYNEQFF | TGCAGCGTTGAAGGTCATAGCAGAAGCTCCTACAATGAGCAGTTCTTC
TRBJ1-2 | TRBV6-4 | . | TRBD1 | CASKRTGQGSTYGYTF | TGTGCCAGCAAGAGGACGGGACAGGGCTCCACTTATGGCTACACCTTC
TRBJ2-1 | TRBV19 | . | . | CASSQQGGDEQFF | TGTGCCAGTAGTCAACAGGGTGGCGATGAGCAGTTCTTC
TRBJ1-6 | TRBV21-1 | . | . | CASSRDRESVYNSPLHF | TGTGCCAGCAGCAGGGACAGGGAAAGCGTCTATAATTCACCCCTCCACTTT
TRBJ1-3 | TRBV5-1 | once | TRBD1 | CASSLGQGAAGNTIYF | TGCGCCAGCAGCCTGGGACAGGGGGCGGCTGGAAACACCATATATTTT
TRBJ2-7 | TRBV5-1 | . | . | CASSLAGVQYF | TGCGCCAGCAGCTTGGCAGGGGTACAGTACTTC
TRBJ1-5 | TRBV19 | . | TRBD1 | CASSPQGVGRSNQPQHF | TGTGCCAGTAGCCCCCAGGGGGTCGGTCGGAGCAATCAGCCCCAGCATTTT
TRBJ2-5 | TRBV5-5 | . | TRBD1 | CASSPPGGQGMKTQYF | TGTGCCAGCAGCCCCCCAGGGGGACAGGGAATGAAGACCCAGTACTTC
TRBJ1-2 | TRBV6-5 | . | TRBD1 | CASTPGQGYNYGYTF | TGTGCCAGCACCCCGGGACAGGGGTACAACTATGGCTACACCTTC
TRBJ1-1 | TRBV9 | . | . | CASSPKGHMNTEAFF | TGTGCCAGCAGCCCAAAGGGGCACATGAACACTGAAGCTTTCTTT
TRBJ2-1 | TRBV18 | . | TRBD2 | CASSPPNGLGGEQFF | TGTGCCAGCTCACCACCGAACGGACTAGGAGGCGAGCAGTTCTTC